Following are 3 T cell receptor beta chains from one sample sequenced in a study of CD8 T cells in Susac syndrome. The RNA, about 0.5 to 1 ug, was put through reverse transcription using random hexamers. TCRdb itself ran the immunoSEQ multiplex PCR reads through MiXCR, one entry per CDR3 protein. The sample has about 170,000 distinct CDR3 sequences; about 96% are singletons. The source material was CD4+ T cells from PBMCs. These receptor sequences come from a human donor with Susac syndrome.

V and J are TRBV18 and TRBJ2-7; 11 bases map to TRBD1. Germline V gene data show CDR1 as KGHSH and CDR2 as LQKENI. This CDR3 is built from 14 residues. With 4 bases clipped from V and 6 bases from J, the junction kept 5 bases outside the gene matches. The CDR3 nucleotides are TGTGCCAGCTCACTCTTAGGGACAGGGGGCGAGCAGTACTTC. Its translation: CASSLLGTGGEQYF.

CDR3 region: CATSRAGGPYGYTF. The CDR3 DNA follows: TGTGCCACCAGCAGAGCGGGAGGACCATATGGCTACACCTTC. This chain uses TRBV15 with TRBJ1-2; D is unresolved. Trimming removed 1 base from V and 5 bases from J, with 11 bases in between. The V gene's germline CDR1 is LNHNV and CDR2 YYDKDF (reference sequence). The CDR3 is 14 amino acids.

The chain combines TRBV5-4 with TRBJ2-3, with D possibly being TRBD1 (5 bases). This CDR3 spans 13 amino acids. Germline values: CDR1 SGHNT, CDR2 YYREEE (reference sequence). Deletions cut 4 bases from V and 1 base from J, with 7 bases between. The CDR3 coding sequence is TGTGCCAGCAGCACGACAGGCACAGATACGCAGTATTTT. Encoded protein: CASSTTGTDTQYF.